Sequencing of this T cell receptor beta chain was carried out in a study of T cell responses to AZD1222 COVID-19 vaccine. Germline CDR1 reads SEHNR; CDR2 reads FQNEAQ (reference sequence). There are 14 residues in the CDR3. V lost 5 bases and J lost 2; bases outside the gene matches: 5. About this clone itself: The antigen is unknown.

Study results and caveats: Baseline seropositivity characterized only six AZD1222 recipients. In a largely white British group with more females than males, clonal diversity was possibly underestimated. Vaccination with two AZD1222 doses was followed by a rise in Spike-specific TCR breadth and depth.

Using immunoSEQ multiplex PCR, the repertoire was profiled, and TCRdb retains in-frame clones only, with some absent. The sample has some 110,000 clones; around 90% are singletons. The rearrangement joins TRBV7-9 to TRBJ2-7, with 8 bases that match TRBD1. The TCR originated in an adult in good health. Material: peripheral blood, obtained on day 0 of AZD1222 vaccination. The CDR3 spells CASSKGTGTYEQYF. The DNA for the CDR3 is TGTGCCAGCAGCAAGGGGACAGGTACCTACGAGCAGTACTTC.